The present T cell receptor beta chain was sequenced within a study of shared clonotypes between healthy human individuals. Data came from immunoSEQ multiplex PCR; TCRdb stores just in-frame clones and leaves some out. The sample consists of approximately 980,000 clones, roughly 72% of them appearing once. This sequence was found in a man aged 18-30 years in good health. Sequenced input: memory CD4+ T cells sorted from blood. Sample subset: CD45RA-negative fraction.

This CDR3 is CASSPGRVRNEKLFF. CDR3 nucleotide sequence: TGTGCCAGCAGCCCCGGTCGGGTCCGAAATGAAAAACTGTTTTTT. This chain connects TRBV7-3 to TRBJ1-4, with no clear D. This CDR3 region has 15 residues. Trimming took off 5 bases at V and 5 bases at J, with 15 bases between the two ends. Germline V gene data show CDR1 as SGHTA and CDR2 as FQGTGA.